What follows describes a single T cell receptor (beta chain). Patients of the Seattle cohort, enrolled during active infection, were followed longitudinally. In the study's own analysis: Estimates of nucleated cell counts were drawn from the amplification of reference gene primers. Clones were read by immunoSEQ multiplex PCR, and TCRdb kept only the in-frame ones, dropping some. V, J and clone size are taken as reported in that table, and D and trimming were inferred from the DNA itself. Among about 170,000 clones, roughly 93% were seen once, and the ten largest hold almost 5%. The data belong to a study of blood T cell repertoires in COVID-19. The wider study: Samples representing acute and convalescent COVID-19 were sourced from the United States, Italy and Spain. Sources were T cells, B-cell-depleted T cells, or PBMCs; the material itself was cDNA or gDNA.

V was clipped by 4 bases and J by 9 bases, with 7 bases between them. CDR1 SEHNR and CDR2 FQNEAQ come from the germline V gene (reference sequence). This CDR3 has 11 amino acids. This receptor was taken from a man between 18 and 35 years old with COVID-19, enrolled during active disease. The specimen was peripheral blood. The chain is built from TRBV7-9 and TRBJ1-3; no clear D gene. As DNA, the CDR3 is TGTGCCAGCAGCTATACGGGCACCATATATTTT. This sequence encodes CASSYTGTIYF.